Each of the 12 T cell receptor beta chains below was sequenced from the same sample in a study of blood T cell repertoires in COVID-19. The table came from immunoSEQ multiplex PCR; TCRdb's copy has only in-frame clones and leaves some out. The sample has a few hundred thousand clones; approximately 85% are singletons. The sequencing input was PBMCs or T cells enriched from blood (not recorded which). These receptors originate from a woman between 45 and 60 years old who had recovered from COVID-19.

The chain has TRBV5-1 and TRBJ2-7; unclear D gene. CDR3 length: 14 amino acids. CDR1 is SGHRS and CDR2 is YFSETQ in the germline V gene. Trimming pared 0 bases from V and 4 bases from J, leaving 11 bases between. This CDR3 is CASSLESLTYEQYF. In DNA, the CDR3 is TGCGCCAGCAGCTTGGAGTCGCTCACTTACGAGCAGTACTTC.

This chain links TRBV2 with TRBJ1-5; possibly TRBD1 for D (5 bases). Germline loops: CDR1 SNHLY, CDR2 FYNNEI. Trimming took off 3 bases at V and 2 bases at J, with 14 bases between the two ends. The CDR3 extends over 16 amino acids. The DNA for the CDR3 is TGTGCCAGCAGTGATTGGAAGGGGATCGGCAATCAGCCCCAGCATTTT. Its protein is CASSDWKGIGNQPQHF.

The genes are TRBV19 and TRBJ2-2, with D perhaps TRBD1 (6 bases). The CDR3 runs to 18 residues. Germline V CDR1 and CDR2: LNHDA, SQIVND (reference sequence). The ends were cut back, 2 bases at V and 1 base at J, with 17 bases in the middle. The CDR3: CASSIPQGRALNTGELFF. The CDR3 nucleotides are TGTGCCAGTAGTATACCCCAGGGGCGAGCTCTGAACACCGGGGAGCTGTTTTTT.

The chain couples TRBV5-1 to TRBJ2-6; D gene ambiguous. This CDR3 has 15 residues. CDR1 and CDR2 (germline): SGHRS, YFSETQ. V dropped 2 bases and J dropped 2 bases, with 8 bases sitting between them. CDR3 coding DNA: TGCGCCAGCAGCTTAGAGAGAACTGGGGCCAACGTCCTGACTTTC. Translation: CASSLERTGANVLTF.

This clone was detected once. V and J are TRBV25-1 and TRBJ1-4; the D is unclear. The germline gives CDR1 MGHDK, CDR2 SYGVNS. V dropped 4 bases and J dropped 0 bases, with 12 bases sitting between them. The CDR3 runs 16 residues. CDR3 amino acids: CASSVRGLTTNEKLFF. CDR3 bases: TGTGCCAGCAGTGTACGTGGCCTTACAACTAATGAAAAACTGTTTTTT.

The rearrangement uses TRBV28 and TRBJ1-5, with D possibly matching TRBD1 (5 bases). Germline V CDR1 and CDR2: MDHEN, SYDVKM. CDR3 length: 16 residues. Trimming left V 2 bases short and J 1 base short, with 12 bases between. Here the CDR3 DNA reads TGTGCCAGCAGTTTAAGGGGTTGGGGAAGCAATCAGCCCCAGCATTTT. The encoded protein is CASSLRGWGSNQPQHF.

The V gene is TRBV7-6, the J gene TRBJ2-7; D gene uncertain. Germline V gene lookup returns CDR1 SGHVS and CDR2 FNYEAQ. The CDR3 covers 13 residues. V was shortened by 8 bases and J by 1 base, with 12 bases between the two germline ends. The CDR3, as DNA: TGTGCCAGCTCCAGCGAACGTTCCTACGAGCAGTACTTC. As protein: CASSSERSYEQYF.

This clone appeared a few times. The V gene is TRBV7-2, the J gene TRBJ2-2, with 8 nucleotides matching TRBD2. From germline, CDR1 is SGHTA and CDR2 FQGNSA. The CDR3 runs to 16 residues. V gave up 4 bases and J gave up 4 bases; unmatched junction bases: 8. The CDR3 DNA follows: TGTGCCAGCAGCTCCTACGCCGGGACTAGCACCGGGGAGCTGTTTTTT. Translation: CASSSYAGTSTGELFF.

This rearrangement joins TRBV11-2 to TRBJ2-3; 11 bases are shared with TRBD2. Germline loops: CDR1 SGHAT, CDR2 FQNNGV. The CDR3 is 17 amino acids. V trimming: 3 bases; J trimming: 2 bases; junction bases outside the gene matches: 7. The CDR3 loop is CASSFGASGGFTDTQYF. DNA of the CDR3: TGTGCCAGCAGCTTCGGCGCTAGCGGGGGGTTCACAGATACGCAGTATTTT.

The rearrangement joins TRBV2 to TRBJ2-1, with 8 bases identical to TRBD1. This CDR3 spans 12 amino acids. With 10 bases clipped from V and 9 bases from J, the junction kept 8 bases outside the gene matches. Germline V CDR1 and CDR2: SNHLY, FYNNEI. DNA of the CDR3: TGTGCCATTCAGGGGGCGAAGGTTGAGCAGTTCTTC. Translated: CAIQGAKVEQFF. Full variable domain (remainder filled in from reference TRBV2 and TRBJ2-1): EPEVTQTPSHQVTQMGQEVILRCVPISNHLYFYWYRQILGQKVEFLVSFYNNEISEKSEIFDDQFSVERPDGSNFTLKIRSTKLEDSAMYFCAIQGAKVEQFFGPGTRLTVL.

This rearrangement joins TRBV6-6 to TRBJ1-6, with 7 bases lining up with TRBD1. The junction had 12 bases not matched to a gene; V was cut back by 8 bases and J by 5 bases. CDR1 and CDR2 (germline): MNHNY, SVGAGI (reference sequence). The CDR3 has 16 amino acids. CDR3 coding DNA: TGTGCCAGCTCTTTAATTGGGACAGAGAATAATTCACCCCTCCACTTT. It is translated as CASSLIGTENNSPLHF.

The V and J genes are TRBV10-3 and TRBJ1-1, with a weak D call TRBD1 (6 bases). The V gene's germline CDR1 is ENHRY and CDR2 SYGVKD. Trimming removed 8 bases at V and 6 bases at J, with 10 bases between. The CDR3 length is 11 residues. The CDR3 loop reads CAISGDAEAFF. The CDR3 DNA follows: TGTGCCATCTCAGGGGACGCTGAAGCTTTCTTT.